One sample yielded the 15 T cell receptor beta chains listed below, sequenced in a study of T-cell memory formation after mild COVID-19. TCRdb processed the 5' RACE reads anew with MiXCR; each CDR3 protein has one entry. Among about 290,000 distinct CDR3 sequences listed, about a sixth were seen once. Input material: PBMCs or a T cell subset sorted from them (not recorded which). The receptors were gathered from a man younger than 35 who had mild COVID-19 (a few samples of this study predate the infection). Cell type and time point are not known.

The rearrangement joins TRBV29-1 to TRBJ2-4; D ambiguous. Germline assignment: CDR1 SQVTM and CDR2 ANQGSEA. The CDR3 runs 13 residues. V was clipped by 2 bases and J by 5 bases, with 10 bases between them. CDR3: CSVEPGVQNIQYF. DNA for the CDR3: TGCAGCGTTGAACCGGGCGTCCAAAACATTCAGTACTTC.

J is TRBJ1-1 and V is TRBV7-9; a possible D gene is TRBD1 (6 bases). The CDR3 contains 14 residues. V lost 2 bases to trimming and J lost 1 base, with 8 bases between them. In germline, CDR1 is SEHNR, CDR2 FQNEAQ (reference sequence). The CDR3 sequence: CASSLIQGNTEAFF. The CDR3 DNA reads TGTGCCAGCAGCTTAATACAGGGGAACACTGAAGCTTTCTTT.

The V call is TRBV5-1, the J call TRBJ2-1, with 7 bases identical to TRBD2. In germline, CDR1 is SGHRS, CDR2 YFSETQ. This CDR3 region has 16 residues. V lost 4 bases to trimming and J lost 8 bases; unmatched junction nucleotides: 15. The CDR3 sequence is CASSPGIAGPFDEQFF. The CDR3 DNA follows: TGCGCCAGCAGCCCGGGGATAGCGGGCCCCTTCGATGAGCAGTTCTTC.

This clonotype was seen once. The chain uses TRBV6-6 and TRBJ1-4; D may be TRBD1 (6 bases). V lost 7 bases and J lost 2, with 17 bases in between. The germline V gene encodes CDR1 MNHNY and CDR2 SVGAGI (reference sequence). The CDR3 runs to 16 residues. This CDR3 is CASTPAGVGTNEKLFF. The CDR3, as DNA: TGTGCCAGCACCCCAGCAGGGGTGGGCACTAATGAAAAACTGTTTTTT.

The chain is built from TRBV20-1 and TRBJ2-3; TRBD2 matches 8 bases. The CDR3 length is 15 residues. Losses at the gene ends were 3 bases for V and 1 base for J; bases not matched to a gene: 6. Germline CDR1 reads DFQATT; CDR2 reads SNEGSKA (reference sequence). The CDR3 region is CSASLWTSRTDTQYF. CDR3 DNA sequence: TGCAGTGCTAGCCTCTGGACTAGCCGCACAGATACGCAGTATTTT.

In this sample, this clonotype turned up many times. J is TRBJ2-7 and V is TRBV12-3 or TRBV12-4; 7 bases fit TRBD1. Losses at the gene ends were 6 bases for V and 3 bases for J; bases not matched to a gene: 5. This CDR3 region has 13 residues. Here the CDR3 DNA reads TGTGCCAGCAGCCTGGGACAGATCTACGAGCAGTACTTC. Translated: CASSLGQIYEQYF.

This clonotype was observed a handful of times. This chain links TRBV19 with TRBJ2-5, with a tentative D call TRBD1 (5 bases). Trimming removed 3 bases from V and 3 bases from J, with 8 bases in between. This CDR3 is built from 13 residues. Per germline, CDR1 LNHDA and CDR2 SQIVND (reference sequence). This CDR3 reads CASSIGREETQYF. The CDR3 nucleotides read TGTGCCAGTAGTATTGGCAGGGAAGAGACCCAGTACTTC.

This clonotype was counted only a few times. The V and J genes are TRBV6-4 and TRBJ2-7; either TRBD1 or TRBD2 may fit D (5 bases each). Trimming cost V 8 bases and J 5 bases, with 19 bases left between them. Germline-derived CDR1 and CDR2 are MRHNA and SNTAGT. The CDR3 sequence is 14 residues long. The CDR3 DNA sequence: TGTGCCAGCCCGACCAGGGAGAGAAAGGACGAGCAGTACGTC. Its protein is CASPTRERKDEQYV.

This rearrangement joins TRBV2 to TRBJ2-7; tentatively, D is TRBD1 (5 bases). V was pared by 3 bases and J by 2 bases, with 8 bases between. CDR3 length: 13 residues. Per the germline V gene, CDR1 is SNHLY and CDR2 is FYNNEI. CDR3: CASSEQGPYEQYV. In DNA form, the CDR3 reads TGTGCCAGCAGTGAGCAGGGCCCCTACGAGCAGTACGTC.

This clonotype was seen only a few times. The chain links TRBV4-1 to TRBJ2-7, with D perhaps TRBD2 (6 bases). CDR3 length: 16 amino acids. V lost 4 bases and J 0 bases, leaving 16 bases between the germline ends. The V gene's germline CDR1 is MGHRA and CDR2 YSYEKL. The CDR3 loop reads CASSRLGTASSYEQYV. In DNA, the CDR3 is TGCGCCAGCAGCCGCCTCGGGACTGCTAGCTCCTACGAGCAGTACGTC.

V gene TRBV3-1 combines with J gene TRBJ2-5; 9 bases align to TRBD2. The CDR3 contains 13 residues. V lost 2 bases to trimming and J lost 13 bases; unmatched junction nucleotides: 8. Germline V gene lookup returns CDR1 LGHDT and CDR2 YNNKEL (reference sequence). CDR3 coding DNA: TGTGCCAGCAGCCAAACTCTTAGCGGGGGAGTGTACTTC. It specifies CASSQTLSGGVYF.

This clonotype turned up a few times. CDR3 sequence: CASSLASGGKNEQFF. CDR3 DNA: TGTGCCAGCAGCTTAGCCAGCGGGGGGAAAAATGAGCAGTTCTTC. V gene TRBV7-9 combines with J gene TRBJ2-1; 9 nucleotides match TRBD2. The CDR3 runs 15 residues. V was clipped by 0 bases and J by 7 bases; unmatched bases: 4. Germline assignment: CDR1 SEHNR and CDR2 FQNEAQ (reference sequence).

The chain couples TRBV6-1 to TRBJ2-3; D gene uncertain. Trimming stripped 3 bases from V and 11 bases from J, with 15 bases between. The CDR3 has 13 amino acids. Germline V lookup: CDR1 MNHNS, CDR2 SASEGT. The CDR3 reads CASSEAGPRGQYF. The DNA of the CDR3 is TGTGCCAGCAGTGAGGCTGGACCGCGTGGGCAGTATTTT.

This CDR3 reads CATRGMAYEQYV. CDR3 DNA sequence: TGTGCCACGCGTGGTATGGCCTACGAGCAGTACGTC. V is TRBV28 and J is TRBJ2-7; D gene ambiguous. V shed 10 bases and J shed 2 bases, with 12 bases lying between them. CDR1 and CDR2 (germline): MDHEN, SYDVKM. The length of the CDR3 is 12 residues.

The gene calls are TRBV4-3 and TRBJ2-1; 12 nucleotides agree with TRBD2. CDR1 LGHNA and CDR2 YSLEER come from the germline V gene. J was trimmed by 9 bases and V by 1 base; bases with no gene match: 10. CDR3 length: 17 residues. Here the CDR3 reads CASSQATSGGKVTEQFF. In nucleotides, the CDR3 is TGCGCCAGCAGCCAAGCAACTAGCGGGGGGAAAGTTACTGAGCAGTTCTTC.